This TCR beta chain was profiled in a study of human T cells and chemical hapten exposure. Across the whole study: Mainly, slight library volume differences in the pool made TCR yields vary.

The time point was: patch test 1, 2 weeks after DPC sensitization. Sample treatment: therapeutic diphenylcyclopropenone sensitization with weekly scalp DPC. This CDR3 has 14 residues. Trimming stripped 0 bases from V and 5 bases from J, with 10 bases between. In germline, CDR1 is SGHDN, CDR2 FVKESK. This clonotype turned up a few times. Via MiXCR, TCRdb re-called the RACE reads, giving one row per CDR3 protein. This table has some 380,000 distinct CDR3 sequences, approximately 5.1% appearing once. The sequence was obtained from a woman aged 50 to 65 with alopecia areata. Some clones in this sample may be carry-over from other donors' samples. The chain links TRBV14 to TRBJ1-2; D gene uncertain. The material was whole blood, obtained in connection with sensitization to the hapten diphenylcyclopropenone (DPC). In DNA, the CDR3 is TGTGCCAGCAGCCAAGATTTGACGGCTTATGGCTACACCTTC. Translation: CASSQDLTAYGYTF.